Sequencing of this TCR beta chain was carried out in a study of blood T cells in healthy people across ages. Findings and caveats of the study: Strong correlation existed between TCR beta diversity and naive T cell percentage.

The CDR3 is 11 amino acids. V was shortened by 4 bases and J by 7 bases, with 7 bases between the two germline ends. Isolation per sample recovered at least 7 million PBMCs. Concerning this clonotype: The antigen is undetermined.

Primed by a sample-barcoded 5' primer and a J-beta primer mix, a second PCR proceeded for about 6 to 12 cycles. MiXCR was run by TCRdb on the 5' RACE reads, yielding one entry per CDR3 protein. The data hold some 880,000 distinct CDR3 sequences, with 35% to 40% observed a single time. Sequenced material: blood. The chain combines TRBV12-3 or TRBV12-4 with TRBJ1-1, with D uncertain. The clonotype was recovered from a man aged 18-30 years in good health. This CDR3 is CASSSRREAFF. For the CDR3, the DNA is TGTGCCAGCAGTTCGAGACGTGAAGCTTTCTTT.